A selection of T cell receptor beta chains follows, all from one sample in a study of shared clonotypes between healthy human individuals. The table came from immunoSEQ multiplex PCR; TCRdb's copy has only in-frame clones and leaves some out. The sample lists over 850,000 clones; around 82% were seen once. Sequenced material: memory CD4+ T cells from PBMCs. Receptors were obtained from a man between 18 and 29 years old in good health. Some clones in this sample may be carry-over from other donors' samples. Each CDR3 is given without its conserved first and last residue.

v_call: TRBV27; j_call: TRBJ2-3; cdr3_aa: ASNQQNTDTQY
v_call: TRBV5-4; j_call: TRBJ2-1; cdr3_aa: ASSVSGPWNEQF
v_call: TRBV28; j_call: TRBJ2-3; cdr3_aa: ASRGEARADTQY
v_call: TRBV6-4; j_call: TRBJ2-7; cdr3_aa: ASSVRTGGGYEQY
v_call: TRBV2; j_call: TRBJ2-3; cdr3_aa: ASSEALRDTQY
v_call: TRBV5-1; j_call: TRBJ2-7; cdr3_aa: ASSVYRESEQY
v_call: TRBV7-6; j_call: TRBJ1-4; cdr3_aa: ASSLAAQGSEKLF
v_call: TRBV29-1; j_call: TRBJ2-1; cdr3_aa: SVGTSGGSYNEQF
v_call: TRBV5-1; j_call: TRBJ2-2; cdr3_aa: ASSQAEITGELF
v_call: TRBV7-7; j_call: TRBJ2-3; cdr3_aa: ASSPRLGGRSTDTQY
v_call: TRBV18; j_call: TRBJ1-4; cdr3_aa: ASSDRNEKLF
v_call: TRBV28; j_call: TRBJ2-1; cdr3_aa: ASSLAGGVHEQF
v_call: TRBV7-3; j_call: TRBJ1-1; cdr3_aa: ASSSGQTEEAF
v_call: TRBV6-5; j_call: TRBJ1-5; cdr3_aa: ASSGDRGGNQPQH
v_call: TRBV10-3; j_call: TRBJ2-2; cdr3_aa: AISDTANTGELF
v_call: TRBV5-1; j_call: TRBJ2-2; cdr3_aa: ASSRGTVNTGELF
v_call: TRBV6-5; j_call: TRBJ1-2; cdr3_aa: ASRRRGQGAAGYT
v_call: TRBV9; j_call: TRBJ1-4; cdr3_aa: ASSQTSGGKLF
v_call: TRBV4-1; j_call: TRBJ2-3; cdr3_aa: ASSQDWGQGADTQY
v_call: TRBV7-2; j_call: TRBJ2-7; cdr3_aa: ASSLGHKQY
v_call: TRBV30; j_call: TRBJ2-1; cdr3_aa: AWRGGLAEVRGYNEQF
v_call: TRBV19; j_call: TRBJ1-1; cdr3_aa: ASSPGMNTEAF